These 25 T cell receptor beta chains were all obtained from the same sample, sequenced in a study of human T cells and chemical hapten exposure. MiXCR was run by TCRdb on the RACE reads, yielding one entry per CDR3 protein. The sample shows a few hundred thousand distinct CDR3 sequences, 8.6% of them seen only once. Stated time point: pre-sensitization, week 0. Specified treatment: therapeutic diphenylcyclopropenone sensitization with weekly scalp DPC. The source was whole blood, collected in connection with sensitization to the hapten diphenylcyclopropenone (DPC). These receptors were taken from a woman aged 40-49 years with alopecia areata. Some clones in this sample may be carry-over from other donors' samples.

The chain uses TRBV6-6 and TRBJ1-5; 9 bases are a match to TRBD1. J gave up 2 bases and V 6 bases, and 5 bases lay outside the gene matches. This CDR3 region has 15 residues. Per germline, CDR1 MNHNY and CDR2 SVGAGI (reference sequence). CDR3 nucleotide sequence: TGTGCCAGCAGGGTTGGACAGGGGCGCAATCAGCCCCAGCATTTT. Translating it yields CASRVGQGRNQPQHF.

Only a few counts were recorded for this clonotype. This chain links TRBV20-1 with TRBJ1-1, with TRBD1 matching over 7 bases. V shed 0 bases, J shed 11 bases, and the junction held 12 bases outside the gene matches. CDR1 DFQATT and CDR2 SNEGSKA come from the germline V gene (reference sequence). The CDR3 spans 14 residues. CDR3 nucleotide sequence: TGCAGTGCTAGAGATATACAGGGGACCCTAGGCGCTTTCTTT. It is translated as CSARDIQGTLGAFF.

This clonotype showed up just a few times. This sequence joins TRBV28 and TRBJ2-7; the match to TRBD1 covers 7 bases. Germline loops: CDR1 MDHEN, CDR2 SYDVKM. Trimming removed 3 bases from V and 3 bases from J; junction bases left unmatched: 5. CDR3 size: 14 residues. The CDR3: CASSLVGQFYEQYF. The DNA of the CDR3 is TGTGCCAGCAGTTTGGTGGGACAGTTCTACGAGCAGTACTTC.

Written as DNA, the CDR3 is TGTGCCAGCAGCCCAGGACTAAATCTAGGGAGGGATACGCAGTATTTT. This sequence encodes CASSPGLNLGRDTQYF. V and J are TRBV11-2 and TRBJ2-3; possible D gene TRBD2, 6 bases. Trimming took off 5 bases at V and 6 bases at J, with 21 bases between the two ends. Looked up from germline, CDR1 is SGHAT and CDR2 is FQNNGV. The CDR3 covers 16 residues. Supplemented by reference TRBV11-2 and TRBJ2-3, the full variable domain reads EAGVAQSPRYKIIEKRQSVAFWCNPISGHATLYWYQQILGQGPKLLIQFQNNGVVDDSQLPKDRFSAERLKGVDSTLKIQPAKLEDSAVYLCASSPGLNLGRDTQYFGPGTRLTVL.

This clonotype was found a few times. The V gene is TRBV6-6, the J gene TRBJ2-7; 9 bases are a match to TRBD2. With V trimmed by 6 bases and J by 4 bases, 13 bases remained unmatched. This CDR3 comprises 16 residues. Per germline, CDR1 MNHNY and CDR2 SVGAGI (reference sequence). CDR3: CASRPTRSGSGYEQYF. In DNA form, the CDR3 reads TGTGCCAGCAGGCCCACTCGTAGCGGGAGTGGGTACGAGCAGTACTTC.

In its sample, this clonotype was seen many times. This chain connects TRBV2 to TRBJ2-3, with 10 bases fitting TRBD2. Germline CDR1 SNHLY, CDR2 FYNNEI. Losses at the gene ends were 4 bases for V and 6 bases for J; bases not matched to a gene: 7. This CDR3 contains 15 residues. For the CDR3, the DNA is TGTGCCAGCAGTGCGGGGCTAGCGGGAGCTGATACGCAGTATTTT. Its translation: CASSAGLAGADTQYF.

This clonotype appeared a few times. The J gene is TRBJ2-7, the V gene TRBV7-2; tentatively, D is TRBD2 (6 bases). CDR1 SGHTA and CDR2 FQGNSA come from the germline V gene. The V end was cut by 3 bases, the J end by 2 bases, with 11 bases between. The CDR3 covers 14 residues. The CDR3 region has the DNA TGTGCCAGCAGCTTGCGGGACGGCGCCTACGAGCAGTACTTC. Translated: CASSLRDGAYEQYF.

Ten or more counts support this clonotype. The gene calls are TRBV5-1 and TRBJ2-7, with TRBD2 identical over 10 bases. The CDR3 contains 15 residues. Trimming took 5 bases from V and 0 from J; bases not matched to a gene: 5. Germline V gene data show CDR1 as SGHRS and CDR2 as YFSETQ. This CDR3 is CASRLLAGSSYEQYF. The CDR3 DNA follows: TGCGCCAGCAGATTACTAGCGGGGAGCTCCTACGAGCAGTACTTC. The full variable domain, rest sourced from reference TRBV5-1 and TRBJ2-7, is KAGVTQTPRYLIKTRGQQVTLSCSPISGHRSVSWYQQTPGQGLQFLFEYFSETQRNKGNFPGRFSGRQFSNSRSEMNVSTLELGDSALYLCASRLLAGSSYEQYFGPGTRLTVT.

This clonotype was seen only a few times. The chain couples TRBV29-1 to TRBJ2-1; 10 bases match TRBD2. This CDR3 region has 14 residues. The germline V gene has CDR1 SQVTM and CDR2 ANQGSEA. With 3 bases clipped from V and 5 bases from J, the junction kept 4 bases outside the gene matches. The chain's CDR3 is CSVEGLAQNNEQFF. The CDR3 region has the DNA TGCAGCGTTGAGGGACTAGCGCAGAACAATGAGCAGTTCTTC.

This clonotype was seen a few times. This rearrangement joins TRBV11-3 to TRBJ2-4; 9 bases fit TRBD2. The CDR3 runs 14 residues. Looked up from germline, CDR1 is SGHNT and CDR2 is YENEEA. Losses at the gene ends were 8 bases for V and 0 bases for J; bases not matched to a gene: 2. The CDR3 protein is CASSSGEAKNIQYF. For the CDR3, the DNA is TGTGCCAGCTCTAGCGGGGAAGCCAAAAACATTCAGTACTTC.

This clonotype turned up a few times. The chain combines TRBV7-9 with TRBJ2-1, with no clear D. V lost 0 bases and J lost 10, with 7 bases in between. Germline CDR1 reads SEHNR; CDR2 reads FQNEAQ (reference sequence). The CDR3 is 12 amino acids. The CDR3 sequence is CASSLALVEQFF. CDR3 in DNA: TGTGCCAGCAGCTTAGCGTTGGTAGAGCAGTTCTTC.

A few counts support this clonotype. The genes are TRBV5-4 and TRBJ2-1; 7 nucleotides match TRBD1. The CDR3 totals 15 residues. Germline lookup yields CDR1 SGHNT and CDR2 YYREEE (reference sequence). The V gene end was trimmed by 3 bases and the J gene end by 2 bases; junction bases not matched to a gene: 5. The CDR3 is CASSSSRGPYNEQFF. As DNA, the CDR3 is TGTGCCAGCAGCTCCTCGAGGGGGCCCTACAATGAGCAGTTCTTC.

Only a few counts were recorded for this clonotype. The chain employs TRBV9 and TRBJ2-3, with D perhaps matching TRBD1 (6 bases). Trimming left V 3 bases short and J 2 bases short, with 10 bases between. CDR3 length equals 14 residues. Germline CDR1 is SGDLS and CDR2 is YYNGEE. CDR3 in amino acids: CASSATGYTDTQYF. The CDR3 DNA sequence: TGTGCCAGCAGCGCGACAGGTTACACAGATACGCAGTATTTT.

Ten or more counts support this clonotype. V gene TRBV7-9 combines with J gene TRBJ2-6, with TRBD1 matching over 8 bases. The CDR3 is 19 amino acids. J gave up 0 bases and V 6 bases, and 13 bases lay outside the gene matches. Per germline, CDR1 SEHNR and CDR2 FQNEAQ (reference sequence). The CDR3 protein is CASRRSRDRSNSGANVLTF. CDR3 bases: TGTGCCAGCAGAAGATCACGGGACAGGTCAAACTCTGGGGCCAACGTCCTGACTTTC.

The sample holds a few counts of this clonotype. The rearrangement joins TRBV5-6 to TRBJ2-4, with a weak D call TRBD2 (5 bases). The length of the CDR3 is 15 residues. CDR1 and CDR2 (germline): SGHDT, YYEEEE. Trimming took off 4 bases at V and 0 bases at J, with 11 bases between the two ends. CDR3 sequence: CASSRPAEAKNIQYF. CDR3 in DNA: TGTGCCAGCAGCCGCCCAGCGGAAGCCAAAAACATTCAGTACTTC.

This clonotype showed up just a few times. The DNA of the CDR3 is TGCGCCAGCCTTCTGGACACTAGCACAGATACGCAGTATTTT. As protein: CASLLDTSTDTQYF. V gene TRBV5-1 combines with J gene TRBJ2-3; D may be TRBD1 (5 bases). The V gene lost 7 bases and the J gene lost 0 bases, with 12 bases spanning the gap. CDR3 length equals 14 residues. The germline V gene encodes CDR1 SGHRS and CDR2 YFSETQ. Based on the CDR3 plus reference TRBV5-1 and TRBJ2-3, the full variable domain is KAGVTQTPRYLIKTRGQQVTLSCSPISGHRSVSWYQQTPGQGLQFLFEYFSETQRNKGNFPGRFSGRQFSNSRSEMNVSTLELGDSALYLCASLLDTSTDTQYFGPGTRLTVL.

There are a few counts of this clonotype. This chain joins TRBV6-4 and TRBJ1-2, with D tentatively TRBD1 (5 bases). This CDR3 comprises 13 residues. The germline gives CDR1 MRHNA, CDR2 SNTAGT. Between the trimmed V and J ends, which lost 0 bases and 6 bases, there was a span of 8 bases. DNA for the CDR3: TGTGCCAGCAGTGACTCAGGAGGGGATGGCTACACCTTC. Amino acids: CASSDSGGDGYTF.

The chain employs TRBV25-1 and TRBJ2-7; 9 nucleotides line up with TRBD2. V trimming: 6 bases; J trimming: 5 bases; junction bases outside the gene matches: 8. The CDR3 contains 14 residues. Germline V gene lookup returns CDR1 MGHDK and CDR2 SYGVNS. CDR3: CASRESGRRNEQYF. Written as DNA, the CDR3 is TGTGCCAGCAGAGAGAGCGGGAGGAGAAACGAGCAGTACTTC.

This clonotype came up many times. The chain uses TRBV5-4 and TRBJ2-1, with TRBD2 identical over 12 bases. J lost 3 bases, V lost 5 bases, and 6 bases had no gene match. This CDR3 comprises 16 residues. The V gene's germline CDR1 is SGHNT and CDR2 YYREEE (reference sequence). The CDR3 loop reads CASSSSGRALYNEQFF. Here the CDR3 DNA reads TGTGCCAGCAGTTCTAGCGGGAGGGCCCTCTACAATGAGCAGTTCTTC.

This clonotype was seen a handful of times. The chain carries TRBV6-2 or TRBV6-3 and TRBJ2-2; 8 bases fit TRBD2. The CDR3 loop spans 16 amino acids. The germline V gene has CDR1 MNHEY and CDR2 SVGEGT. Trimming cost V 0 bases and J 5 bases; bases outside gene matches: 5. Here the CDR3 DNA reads TGTGCCAGCAGTTACTCCGGGACTAGTCAAACCGGGGAGCTGTTTTTT. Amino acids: CASSYSGTSQTGELFF.

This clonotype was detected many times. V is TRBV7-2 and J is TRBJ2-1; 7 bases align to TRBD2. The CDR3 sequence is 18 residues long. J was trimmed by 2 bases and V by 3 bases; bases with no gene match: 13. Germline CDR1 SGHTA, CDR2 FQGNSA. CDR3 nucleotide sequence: TGTGCCAGCAGCTTGCTCAGGACTAGTCTCGGCACCTACAATGAGCAGTTCTTC. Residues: CASSLLRTSLGTYNEQFF.

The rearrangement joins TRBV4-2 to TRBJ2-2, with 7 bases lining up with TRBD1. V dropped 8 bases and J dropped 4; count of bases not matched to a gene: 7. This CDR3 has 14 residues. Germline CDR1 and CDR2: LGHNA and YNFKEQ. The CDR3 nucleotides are TGTGCCAGCGGGAAGACAGGGTCCACCGGGGAGCTGTTTTTT. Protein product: CASGKTGSTGELFF.

DNA for the CDR3: TGCAGTGCTAACGACAGGGGATATGGCTACACCTTC. Protein sequence: CSANDRGYGYTF. This chain connects TRBV20-1 to TRBJ1-2; 8 nucleotides match TRBD1. The V segment lost 4 bases and the J segment 5 bases; nucleotides outside the gene matches: 3. Germline assignment: CDR1 DFQATT and CDR2 SNEGSKA (reference sequence). The CDR3 is made up of 12 amino acids.

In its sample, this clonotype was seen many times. Written as DNA, the CDR3 is TGCGCCAGCAGCCAAGTAGAGGGTCCAGGGGGCTACGAGCAGTACTTC. Amino acids: CASSQVEGPGGYEQYF. The gene calls are TRBV4-1 and TRBJ2-7; the match to TRBD1 covers 7 bases. Losses at the gene ends were 1 base for V and 3 bases for J; bases not matched to a gene: 9. The CDR3 runs to 16 residues. In germline, CDR1 is MGHRA, CDR2 YSYEKL.

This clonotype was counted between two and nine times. In DNA form, the CDR3 reads TGTGCCAGCAACAACGGGCAAGAGACCCAGTACTTC. Protein product: CASNNGQETQYF. The V call is TRBV6-2 or TRBV6-3, the J call TRBJ2-5; D gene unclear. In germline, CDR1 is MNHEY, CDR2 SVGEGT. V lost 7 bases to trimming and J lost 2 bases, with 8 bases between them. The CDR3 contains 12 residues.